This T cell receptor beta chain originates from a study of OX40 agonist ivuxolimab in advanced cancers. Across the whole study: One patient with hepatocellular carcinoma and two with cutaneous melanoma, three in all, had partial responses.

Assay: immunoSEQ multiplex PCR; the TCRdb copy retains only in-frame clones and omits some. The sample shows more than 20,000 clones, about 79% of them seen only once. Prior autoimmune disease or systemic immunosuppression barred patients. This CDR3 is built from 14 residues. Trimming pared 3 bases from V and 1 base from J, leaving 7 bases between. Germline lookup yields CDR1 KGHSH and CDR2 LQKENI. A single count supports this clone. The starting material was CD4+ or CD8+ T cells sorted from blood, obtained in a trial of the OX40 agonist ivuxolimab. This TCR was sampled from an adult with an advanced solid tumor such as melanoma, head and neck, liver or kidney cancer. This chain links TRBV18 with TRBJ1-5; no definite D call. DNA for the CDR3: TGTGCCAGCTCACCTGACACCAGCAATCAGCCCCAGCATTTT. This translates into CASSPDTSNQPQHF.